Sequencing of this T cell receptor beta chain was carried out in a study of blood T cell repertoires in COVID-19. Study at large: The samples span acute and convalescent COVID-19 from the United States, Italy and Spain. PBMCs, B-cell-depleted T cells, or T cells were the source of the cDNA or gDNA that made up the material.

Authors' methods: Reference gene primer amplification gave estimated nucleated cell counts. TCRdb keeps only in-frame clones here, not all; method: immunoSEQ multiplex PCR. That table gives V, J and clone size, and the DNA gave D and trimming. The table has 200,000 or so clones, 84% seen once. Trimming cost V 5 bases and J 6 bases, with 10 bases left between them. Germline loops: CDR1 SEHNR, CDR2 FQNEAQ (reference sequence). CDR3 size: 13 residues. The sequence was obtained from a man in his forties who had recovered from COVID-19. The sequenced sample consisted of peripheral blood. This chain links TRBV7-9 with TRBJ1-4, with no clear D. This CDR3 reads CASSLADYEKLFF. The CDR3 DNA is TGTGCCAGCAGCCTGGCCGATTATGAAAAACTGTTTTTT.